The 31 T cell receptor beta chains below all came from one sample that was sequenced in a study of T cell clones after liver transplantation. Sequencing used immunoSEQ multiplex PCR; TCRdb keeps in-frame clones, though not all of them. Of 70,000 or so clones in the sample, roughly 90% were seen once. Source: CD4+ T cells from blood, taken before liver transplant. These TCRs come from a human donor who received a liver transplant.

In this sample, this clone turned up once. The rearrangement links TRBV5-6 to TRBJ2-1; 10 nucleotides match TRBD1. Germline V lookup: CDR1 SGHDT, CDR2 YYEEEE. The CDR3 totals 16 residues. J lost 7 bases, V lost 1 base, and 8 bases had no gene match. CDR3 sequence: CASSLRVGQGRNEQFF. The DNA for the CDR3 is TGTGCCAGCAGCTTGCGGGTGGGACAGGGGAGGAATGAGCAGTTCTTC.

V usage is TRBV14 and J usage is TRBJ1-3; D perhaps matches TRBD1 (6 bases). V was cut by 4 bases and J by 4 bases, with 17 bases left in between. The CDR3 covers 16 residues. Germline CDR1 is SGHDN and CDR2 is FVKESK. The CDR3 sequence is CASSPNWGAAGNTIYF. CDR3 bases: TGTGCCAGCAGCCCCAACTGGGGGGCTGCCGGAAACACCATATATTTT.

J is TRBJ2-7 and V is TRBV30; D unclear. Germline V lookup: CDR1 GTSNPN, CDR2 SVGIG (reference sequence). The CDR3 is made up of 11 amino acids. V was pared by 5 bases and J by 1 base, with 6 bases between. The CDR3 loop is CAWGNSYEQYF. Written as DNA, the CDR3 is TGTGCCTGGGGGAATTCCTACGAGCAGTACTTC.

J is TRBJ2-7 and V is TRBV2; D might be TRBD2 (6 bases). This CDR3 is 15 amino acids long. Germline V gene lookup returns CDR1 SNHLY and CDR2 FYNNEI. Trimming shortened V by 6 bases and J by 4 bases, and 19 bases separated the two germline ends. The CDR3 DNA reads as TGTGCCAGCAGGGGCTCCGGGAGCTGGTATTACGAGCAGTACTTC. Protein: CASRGSGSWYYEQYF. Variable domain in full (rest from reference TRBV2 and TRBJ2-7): EPEVTQTPSHQVTQMGQEVILRCVPISNHLYFYWYRQILGQKVEFLVSFYNNEISEKSEIFDDQFSVERPDGSNFTLKIRSTKLEDSAMYFCASRGSGSWYYEQYFGPGTRLTVT.

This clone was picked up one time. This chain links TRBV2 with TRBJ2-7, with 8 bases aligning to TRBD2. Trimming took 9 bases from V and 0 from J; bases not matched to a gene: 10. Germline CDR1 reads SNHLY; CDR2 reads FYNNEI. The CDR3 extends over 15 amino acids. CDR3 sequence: CASGIGGTSSYEQYF. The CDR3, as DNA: TGTGCCAGTGGGATAGGGGGGACTAGCTCCTACGAGCAGTACTTC.

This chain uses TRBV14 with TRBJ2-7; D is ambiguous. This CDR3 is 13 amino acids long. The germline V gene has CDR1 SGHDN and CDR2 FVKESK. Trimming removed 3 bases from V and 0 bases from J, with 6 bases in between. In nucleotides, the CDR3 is TGTGCCAGCAGCCAGTTCGTCTCCTACGAGCAGTACTTC. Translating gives CASSQFVSYEQYF.

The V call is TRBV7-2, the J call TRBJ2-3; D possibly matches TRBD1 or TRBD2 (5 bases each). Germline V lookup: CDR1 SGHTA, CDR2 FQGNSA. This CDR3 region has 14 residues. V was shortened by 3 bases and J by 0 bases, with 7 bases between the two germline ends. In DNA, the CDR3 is TGTGCCAGCAGCTTGGGACGGAGCACAGATACGCAGTATTTT. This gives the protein CASSLGRSTDTQYF.

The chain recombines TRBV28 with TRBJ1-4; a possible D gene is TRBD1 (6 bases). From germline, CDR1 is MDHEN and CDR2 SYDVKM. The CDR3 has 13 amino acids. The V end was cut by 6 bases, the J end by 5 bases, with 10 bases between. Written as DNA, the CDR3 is TGTGCCAGCAGAGAAGGGGGGAATGAAAAACTGTTTTTT. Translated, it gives CASREGGNEKLFF.

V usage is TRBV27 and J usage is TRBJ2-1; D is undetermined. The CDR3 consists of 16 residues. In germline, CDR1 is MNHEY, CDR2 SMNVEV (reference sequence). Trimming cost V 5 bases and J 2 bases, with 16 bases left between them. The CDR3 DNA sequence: TGTGCCAGCAGTCCCGAGACTGGGCTAACCTACAATGAGCAGTTCTTC. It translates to CASSPETGLTYNEQFF.

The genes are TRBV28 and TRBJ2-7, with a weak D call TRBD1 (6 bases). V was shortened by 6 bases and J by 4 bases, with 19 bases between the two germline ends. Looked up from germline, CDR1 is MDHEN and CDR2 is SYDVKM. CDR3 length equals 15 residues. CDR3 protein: CASSPRGFISYEQYF. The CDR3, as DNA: TGTGCCAGCAGCCCCAGGGGTTTTATTTCTTACGAGCAGTACTTC.

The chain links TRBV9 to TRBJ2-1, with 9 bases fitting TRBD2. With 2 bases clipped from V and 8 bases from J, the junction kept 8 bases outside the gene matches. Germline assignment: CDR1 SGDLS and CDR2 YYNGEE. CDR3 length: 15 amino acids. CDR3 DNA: TGTGCCAGCAGCGTCGGTGGCGGGAGGGCCTATGAGCAGTTCTTC. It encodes CASSVGGGRAYEQFF.

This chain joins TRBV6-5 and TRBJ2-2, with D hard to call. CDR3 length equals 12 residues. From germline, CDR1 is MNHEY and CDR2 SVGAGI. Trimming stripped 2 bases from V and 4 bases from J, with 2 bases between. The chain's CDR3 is CASSYPTGELFF. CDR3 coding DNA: TGTGCCAGCAGTTACCCCACCGGGGAGCTGTTTTTT.

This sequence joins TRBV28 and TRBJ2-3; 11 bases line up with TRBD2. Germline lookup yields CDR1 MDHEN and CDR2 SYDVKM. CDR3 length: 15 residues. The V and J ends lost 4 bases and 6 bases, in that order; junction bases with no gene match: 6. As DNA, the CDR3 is TGTGCCAGCAGTTCGGGACTAGCGGCGACGGATACGCAGTATTTT. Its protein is CASSSGLAATDTQYF.

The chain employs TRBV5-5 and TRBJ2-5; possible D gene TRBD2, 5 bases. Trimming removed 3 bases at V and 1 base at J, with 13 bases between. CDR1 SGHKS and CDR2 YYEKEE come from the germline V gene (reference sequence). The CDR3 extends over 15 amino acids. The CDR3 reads CASSWTDNTQETQYF. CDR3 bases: TGTGCCAGCAGCTGGACTGACAATACCCAAGAGACCCAGTACTTC.

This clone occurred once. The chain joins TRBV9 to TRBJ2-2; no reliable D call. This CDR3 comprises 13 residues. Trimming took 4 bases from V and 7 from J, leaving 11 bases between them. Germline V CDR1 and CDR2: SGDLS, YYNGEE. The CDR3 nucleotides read TGTGCCAGCAGCCTCGAAGGTTTCGGGGAGCTGTTTTTT. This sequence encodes CASSLEGFGELFF.

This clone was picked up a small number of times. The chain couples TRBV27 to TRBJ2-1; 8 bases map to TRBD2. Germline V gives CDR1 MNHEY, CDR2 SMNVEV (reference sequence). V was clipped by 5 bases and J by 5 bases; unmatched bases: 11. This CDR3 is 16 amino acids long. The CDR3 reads CASSALGAGVHNEQFF. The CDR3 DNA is TGTGCCAGCAGTGCTCTTGGAGCGGGAGTACACAATGAGCAGTTCTTC.

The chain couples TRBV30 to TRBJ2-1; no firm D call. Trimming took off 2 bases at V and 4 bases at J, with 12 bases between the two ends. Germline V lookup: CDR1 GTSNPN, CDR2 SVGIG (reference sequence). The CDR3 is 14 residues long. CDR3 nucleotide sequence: TGTGCCTGGAGTACCAGTGAGACGTACAATGAGCAGTTCTTC. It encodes CAWSTSETYNEQFF.

Here the CDR3 reads CASSQPGNGRGNEQFF. The CDR3 DNA is TGTGCCAGCTCACAACCAGGGAACGGGAGGGGCAATGAGCAGTTCTTC. V usage is TRBV18 and J usage is TRBJ2-1, with 8 bases identical to TRBD2. J lost 6 bases, V lost 4 bases, and 11 bases had no gene match. This CDR3 comprises 16 residues. CDR1 and CDR2 from the germline V gene are KGHSH and LQKENI.

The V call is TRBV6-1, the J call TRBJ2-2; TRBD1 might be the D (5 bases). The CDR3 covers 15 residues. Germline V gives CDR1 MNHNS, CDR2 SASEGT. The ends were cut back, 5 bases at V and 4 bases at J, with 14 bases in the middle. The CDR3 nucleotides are TGTGCCAGCAGTTCAGGGCAGGCTAGCACCGGGGAGCTGTTTTTT. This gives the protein CASSSGQASTGELFF.

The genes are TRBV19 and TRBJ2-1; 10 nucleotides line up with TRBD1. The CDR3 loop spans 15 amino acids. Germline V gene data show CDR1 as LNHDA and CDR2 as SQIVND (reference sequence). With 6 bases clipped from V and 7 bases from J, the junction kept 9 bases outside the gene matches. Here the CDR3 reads CASRLLRTGGNEQFF. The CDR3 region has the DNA TGTGCCAGTAGATTGCTACGGACAGGGGGGAATGAGCAGTTCTTC.

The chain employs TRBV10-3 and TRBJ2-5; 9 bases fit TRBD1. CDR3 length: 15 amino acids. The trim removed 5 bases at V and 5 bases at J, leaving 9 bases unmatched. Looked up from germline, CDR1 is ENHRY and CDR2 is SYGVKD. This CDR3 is CAISSGQGSDETQYF. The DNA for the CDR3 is TGTGCCATCAGTTCGGGACAGGGAAGTGACGAGACCCAGTACTTC.

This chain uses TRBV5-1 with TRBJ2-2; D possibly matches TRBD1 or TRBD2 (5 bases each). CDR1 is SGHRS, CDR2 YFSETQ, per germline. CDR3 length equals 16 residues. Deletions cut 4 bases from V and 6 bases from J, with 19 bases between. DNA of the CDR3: TGCGCCAGCAGCGTGGGACGGGGCGGAATGGCCGGGGAGCTGTTTTTT. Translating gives CASSVGRGGMAGELFF.

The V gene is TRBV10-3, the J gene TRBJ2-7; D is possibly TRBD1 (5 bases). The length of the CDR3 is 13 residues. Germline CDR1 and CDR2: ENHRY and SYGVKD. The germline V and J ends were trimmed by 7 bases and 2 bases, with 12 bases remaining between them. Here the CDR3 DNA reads TGTGCCATCACTACGACGGACACCTACGAGCAGTACTTC. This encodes CAITTTDTYEQYF.

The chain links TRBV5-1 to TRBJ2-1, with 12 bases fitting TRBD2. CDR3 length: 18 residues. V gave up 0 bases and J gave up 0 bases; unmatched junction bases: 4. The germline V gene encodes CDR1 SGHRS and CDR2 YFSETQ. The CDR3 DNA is TGCGCCAGCAGCTTGGGGCTAGCGGGAGGGAACTCCTACAATGAGCAGTTCTTC. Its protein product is CASSLGLAGGNSYNEQFF. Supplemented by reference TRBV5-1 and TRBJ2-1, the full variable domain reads KAGVTQTPRYLIKTRGQQVTLSCSPISGHRSVSWYQQTPGQGLQFLFEYFSETQRNKGNFPGRFSGRQFSNSRSEMNVSTLELGDSALYLCASSLGLAGGNSYNEQFFGPGTRLTVL.

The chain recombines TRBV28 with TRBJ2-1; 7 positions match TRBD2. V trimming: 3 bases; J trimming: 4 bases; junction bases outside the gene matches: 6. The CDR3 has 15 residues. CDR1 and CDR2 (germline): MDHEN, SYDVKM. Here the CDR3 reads CASSFRRELYNEQFF. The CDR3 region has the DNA TGTGCCAGCAGTTTTCGGCGGGAGCTGTACAATGAGCAGTTCTTC.

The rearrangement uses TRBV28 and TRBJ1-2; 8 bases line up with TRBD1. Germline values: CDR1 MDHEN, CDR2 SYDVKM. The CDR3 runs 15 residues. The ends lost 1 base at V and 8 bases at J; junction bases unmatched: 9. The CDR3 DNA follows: TGTGCCAGCAGTTTATCCACCCCAGGGGGCGCCGGCTACACCTTC. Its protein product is CASSLSTPGGAGYTF.

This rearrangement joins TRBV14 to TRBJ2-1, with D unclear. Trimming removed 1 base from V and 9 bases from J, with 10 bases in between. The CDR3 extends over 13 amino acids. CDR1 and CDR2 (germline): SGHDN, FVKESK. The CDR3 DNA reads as TGTGCCAGCAGCCAAGGCTCTAGTATTGAGCAGTTCTTC. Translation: CASSQGSSIEQFF.

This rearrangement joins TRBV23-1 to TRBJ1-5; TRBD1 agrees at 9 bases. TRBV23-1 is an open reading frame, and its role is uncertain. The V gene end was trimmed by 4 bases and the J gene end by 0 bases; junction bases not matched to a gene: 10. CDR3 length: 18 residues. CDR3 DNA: TGCGCCAGCAGTCTGGGAGGGACAGGGATCTATAGCAATCAGCCCCAGCATTTT. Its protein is CASSLGGTGIYSNQPQHF.

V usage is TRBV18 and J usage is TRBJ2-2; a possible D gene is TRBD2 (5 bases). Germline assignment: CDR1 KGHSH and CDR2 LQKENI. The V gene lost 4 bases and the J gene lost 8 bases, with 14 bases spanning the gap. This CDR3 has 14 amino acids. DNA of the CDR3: TGTGCCAGCTCACTCGGACTGGAACCAGGGGAGCTGTTTTTT. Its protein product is CASSLGLEPGELFF.

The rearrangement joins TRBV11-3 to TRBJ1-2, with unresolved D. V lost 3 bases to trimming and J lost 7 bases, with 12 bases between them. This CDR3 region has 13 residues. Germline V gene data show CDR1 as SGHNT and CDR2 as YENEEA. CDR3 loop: CASSLDLRTGYTF. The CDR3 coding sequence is TGTGCCAGCAGCTTGGACCTGAGGACTGGCTACACCTTC.

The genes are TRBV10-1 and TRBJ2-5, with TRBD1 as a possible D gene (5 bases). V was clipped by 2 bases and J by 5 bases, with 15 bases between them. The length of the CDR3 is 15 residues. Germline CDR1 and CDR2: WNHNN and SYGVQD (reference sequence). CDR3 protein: CASSENRAAGETQYF. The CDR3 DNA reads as TGCGCCAGCAGTGAGAACCGCGCGGCAGGGGAGACCCAGTACTTC.